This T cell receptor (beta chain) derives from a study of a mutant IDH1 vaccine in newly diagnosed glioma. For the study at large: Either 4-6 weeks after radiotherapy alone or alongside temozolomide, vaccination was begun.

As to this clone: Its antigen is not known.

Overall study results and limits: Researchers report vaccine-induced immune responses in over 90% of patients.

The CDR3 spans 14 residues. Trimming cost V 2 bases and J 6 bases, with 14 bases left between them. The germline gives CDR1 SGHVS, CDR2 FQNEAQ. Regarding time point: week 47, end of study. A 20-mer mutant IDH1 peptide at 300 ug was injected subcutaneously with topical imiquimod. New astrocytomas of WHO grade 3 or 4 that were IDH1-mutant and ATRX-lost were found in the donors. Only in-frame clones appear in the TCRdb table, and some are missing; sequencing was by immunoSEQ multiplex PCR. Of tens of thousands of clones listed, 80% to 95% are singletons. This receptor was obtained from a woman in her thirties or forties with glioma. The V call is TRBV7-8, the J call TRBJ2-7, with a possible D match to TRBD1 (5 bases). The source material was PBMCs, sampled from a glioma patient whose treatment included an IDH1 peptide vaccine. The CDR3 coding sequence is TGTGCCAGCAGCTTAACCCCGACAGTGGGCGAGCAGTACTTC. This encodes CASSLTPTVGEQYF.